This record concerns one T cell receptor (beta chain) sequence. Germline loops: CDR1 SNHLY, CDR2 FYNNEI. The CDR3 extends over 14 amino acids. With 5 bases removed from V and 6 bases from J, the gap between germline ends came to 11 bases. The time point here: baseline pretreatment blood. Treatment in this sample: 15 Gy SBRT to primary tumor, nephrectomy 4 weeks later. Blood was sampled at baseline, 2 weeks and 4 weeks after SBRT. The patient's renal cell carcinoma had clear cell pathology. TCRdb keeps only in-frame clones here, not all; method: immunoSEQ multiplex PCR. The table has 150,000 or so clones, about 88% seen once. This entry is derived from a study of radiation and T cells in renal cell carcinoma.

This receptor was taken from a woman aged 45 to 65 with renal cell carcinoma. The sequenced sample was blood, obtained from a patient whose treatment included radiotherapy and nephrectomy. The chain combines TRBV2 with TRBJ1-6; the D is unclear. The DNA for the CDR3 is TGTGCCAGCAGTCGTTTAGGGCGTAATTCACCCCTCCACTTT. This sequence encodes CASSRLGRNSPLHF.